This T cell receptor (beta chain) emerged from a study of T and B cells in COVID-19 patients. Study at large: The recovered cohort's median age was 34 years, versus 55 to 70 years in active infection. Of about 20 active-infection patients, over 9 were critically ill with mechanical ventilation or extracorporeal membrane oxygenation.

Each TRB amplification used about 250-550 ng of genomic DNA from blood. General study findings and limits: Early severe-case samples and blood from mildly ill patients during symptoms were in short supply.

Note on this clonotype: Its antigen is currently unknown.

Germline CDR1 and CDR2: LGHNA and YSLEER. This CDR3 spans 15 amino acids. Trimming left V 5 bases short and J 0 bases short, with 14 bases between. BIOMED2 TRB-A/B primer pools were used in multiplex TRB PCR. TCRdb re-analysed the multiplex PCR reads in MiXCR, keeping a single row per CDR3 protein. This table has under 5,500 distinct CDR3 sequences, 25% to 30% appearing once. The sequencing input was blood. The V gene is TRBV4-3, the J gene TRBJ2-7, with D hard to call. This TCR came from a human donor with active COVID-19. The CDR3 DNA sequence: TGCGCCAGCAGCTGGCAAACCGGGTCCTCCTACGAGCAGTACTTC. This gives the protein CASSWQTGSSYEQYF.